Each of the 10 T cell receptor beta chains below was sequenced from the same sample in a study of shared clonotypes between healthy human individuals. Sequenced by immunoSEQ multiplex PCR; TCRdb stores in-frame clones only, minus some. The table has a few hundred thousand clones, roughly 72% seen once. Sequencing was done on a sample of PBMCs. The receptor set was obtained from a woman in her 40s in good health. Some clones in this sample may be carry-over from other donors' samples.

The CDR3 sequence: CASSSGRHSGNTIYF. CDR3 bases: TGTGCCAGCAGCTCAGGACGGCACTCTGGAAACACCATATATTTT. The genes are TRBV7-2 and TRBJ1-3; no reliable D call. The CDR3 sequence is 15 residues long. CDR1 is SGHTA, CDR2 FQGNSA, per germline. Trimming shortened V by 4 bases and J by 0 bases, and 10 bases separated the two germline ends.

V is TRBV5-1 and J is TRBJ2-2; D unclear. Trimming left V 0 bases short and J 1 base short, with 7 bases between. CDR1 is SGHRS, CDR2 YFSETQ, per germline. The CDR3 contains 15 residues. This CDR3 reads CASSLELGNTGELFF. The CDR3 DNA reads as TGCGCCAGCAGCTTGGAACTGGGGAACACCGGGGAGCTGTTTTTT. Full variable domain (outside the CDR3, taken from reference TRBV5-1 and TRBJ2-2): KAGVTQTPRYLIKTRGQQVTLSCSPISGHRSVSWYQQTPGQGLQFLFEYFSETQRNKGNFPGRFSGRQFSNSRSEMNVSTLELGDSALYLCASSLELGNTGELFFGEGSRLTVL.

The genes are TRBV5-8 and TRBJ1-3; TRBD1 matches at 7 bases. This CDR3 is built from 17 residues. V dropped 0 bases and J dropped 4; count of bases not matched to a gene: 10. Germline V gene lookup returns CDR1 SGHTS and CDR2 YDEGEE. The DNA for the CDR3 is TGTGCCAGCAGCTTGGGGACAGGTCTATTTCGGGGAAACACCATATATTTT. This translates into CASSLGTGLFRGNTIYF. Looking up the rest from reference TRBV5-8 and TRBJ1-3 gives the full variable domain: EAGVTQSPTHLIKTRGQQATLRCSPISGHTSVYWYQQALGLGLQFLLWYDEGEERNRGNFPPRFSGRQFPNYSSELNVNALELEDSALYLCASSLGTGLFRGNTIYFGEGSWLTVV.

The V call is TRBV14, the J call TRBJ2-1; 7 bases are shared with TRBD1. The CDR3 is made up of 13 amino acids. Trimming took 7 bases from V and 12 from J; bases not matched to a gene: 12. In germline, CDR1 is SGHDN, CDR2 FVKESK. CDR3 sequence reads: CASTLGTVGGQFF. CDR3 bases: TGTGCCAGCACCCTGGGGACAGTAGGGGGGCAGTTCTTC.

The chain is built from TRBV6-4 and TRBJ2-1, with 13 nucleotides matching TRBD2. CDR3 length: 16 residues. Germline CDR1 reads MRHNA; CDR2 reads SNTAGT. Germline trimming cut 7 bases from V and 5 bases from J; bases unmatched to any gene: 8. The CDR3 DNA reads TGTGCCAGCAAAGGACTAGCGGGAGTGAGGAACAATGAGCAGTTCTTC. Translated: CASKGLAGVRNNEQFF.

Comments on this clone: A much larger clone differs by one base, so this may be a read error. This chain joins TRBV19 and TRBJ1-2; 7 positions agree with TRBD1. Germline values: CDR1 LNHDA, CDR2 SQIVND (reference sequence). This CDR3 is 15 amino acids long. The CDR3 DNA follows: TGTGCCAGTGGTATAGCCGACAGGGTCTCTTTTGGCTACACCTTC. Translated: CASGIADRVSFGYTF.

The chain uses TRBV30 and TRBJ2-1; 13 positions match TRBD2. Germline V CDR1 and CDR2: GTSNPN, SVGIG (reference sequence). This CDR3 spans 17 amino acids. V lost 1 base, J lost 9 bases, and 12 bases stayed unmatched. In DNA, the CDR3 is TGTGCCTGGAGTGCTCCGGGACTAGCGGGGCTATACGGTGAGCAGTTCTTC. Residues: CAWSAPGLAGLYGEQFF.

This clone was counted between two and nine times. The CDR3 reads CASSPHGDEQYF. The DNA for the CDR3 is TGTGCCAGCAGCCCCCATGGGGACGAGCAGTACTTC. V usage is TRBV7-9 and J usage is TRBJ2-7, with D unclear. Trimming removed 5 bases from V and 5 bases from J, with 10 bases in between. Germline-derived CDR1 and CDR2 are SEHNR and FQNEAQ (reference sequence). There are 12 residues in the CDR3.

This clone was found a few times. The chain is built from TRBV19 and TRBJ2-7, with TRBD2 as a possible D gene (5 bases). V was cut by 3 bases and J by 3 bases, with 15 bases left in between. Germline assignment: CDR1 LNHDA and CDR2 SQIVND (reference sequence). This CDR3 comprises 15 residues. DNA for the CDR3: TGTGCCAGTAGTATCGCCCACCTCGGGGACTACGAGCAGTACTTC. Protein product: CASSIAHLGDYEQYF.

The chain uses TRBV27 and TRBJ2-3, with 10 bases fitting TRBD2. V trimming: 2 bases; J trimming: 2 bases; junction bases outside the gene matches: 1. CDR1 is MNHEY and CDR2 is SMNVEV in the germline V gene (reference sequence). CDR3 size: 15 residues. The CDR3 nucleotides read TGTGCCAGCAGTTTAGGACTAGCGGACACAGATACGCAGTATTTT. Translation: CASSLGLADTDTQYF.